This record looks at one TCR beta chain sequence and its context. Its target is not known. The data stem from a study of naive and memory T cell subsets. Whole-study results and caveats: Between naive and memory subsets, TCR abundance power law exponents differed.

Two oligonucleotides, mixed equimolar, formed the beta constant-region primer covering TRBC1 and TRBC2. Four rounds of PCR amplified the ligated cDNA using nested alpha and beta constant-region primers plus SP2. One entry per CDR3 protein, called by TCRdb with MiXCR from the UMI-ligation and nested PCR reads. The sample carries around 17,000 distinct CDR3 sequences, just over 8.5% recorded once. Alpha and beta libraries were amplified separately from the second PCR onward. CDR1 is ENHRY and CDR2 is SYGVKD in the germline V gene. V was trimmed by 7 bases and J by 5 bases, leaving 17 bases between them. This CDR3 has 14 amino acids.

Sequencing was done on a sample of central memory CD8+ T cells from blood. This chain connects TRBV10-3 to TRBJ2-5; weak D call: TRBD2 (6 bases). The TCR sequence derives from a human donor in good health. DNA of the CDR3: TGTGCCATCAAGGACCCGGGAGAGAGGGAGACCCAGTACTTC. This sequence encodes CAIKDPGERETQYF.